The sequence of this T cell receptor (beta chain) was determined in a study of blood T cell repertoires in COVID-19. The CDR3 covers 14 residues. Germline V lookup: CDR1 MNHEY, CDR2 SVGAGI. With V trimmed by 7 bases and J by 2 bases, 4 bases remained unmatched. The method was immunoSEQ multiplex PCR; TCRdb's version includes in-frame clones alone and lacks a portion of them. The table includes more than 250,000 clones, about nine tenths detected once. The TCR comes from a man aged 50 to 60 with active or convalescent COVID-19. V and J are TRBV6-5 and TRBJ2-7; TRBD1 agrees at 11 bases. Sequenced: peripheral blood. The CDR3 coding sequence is TGTGCCAGCATCCTGGGACAGGGGGCCTACGAGCAGTACTTC. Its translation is CASILGQGAYEQYF.